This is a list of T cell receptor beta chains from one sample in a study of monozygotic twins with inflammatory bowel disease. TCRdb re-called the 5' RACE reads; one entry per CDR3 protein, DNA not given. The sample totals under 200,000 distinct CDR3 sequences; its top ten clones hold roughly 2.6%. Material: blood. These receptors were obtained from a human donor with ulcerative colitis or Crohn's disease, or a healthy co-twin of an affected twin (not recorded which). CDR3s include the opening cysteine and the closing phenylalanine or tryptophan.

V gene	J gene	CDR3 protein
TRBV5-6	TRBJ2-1	CASSLEAGGPYNEQFF
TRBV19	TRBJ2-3	CASSITGPASGSADTQYF
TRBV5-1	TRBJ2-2	CASSFRQSNANTGGLFF
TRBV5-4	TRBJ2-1	CASSYSPAGDSYNEQFF
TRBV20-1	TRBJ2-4	CSARGFRRLAKNIQYF
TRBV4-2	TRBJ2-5	CASSQDLVPRTQYF
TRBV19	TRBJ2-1	CATLDMRNYNEQFF
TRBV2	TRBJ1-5	CASSDISGNQPQHF
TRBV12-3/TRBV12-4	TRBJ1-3	CASSSNPGTRGEVSGNTIYF
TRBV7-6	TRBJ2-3	CASSRRGDKLHTDTQYF
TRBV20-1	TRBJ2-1	CSALGGASYNEQFF